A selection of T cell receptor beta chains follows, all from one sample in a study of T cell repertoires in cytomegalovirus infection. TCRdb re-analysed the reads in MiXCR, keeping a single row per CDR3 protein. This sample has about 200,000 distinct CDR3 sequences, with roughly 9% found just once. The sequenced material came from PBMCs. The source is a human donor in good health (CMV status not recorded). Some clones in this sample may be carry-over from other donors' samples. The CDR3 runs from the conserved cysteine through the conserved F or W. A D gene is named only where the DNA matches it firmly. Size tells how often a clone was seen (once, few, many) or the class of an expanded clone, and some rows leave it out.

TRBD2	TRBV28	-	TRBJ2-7	CASSFKLAGAEQYF	TGTGCCAGCAGTTTTAAACTAGCGGGGGCCGAGCAGTACTTC
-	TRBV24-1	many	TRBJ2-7	CATSDPGHPANEQYF	TGTGCCACCAGTGATCCGGGACACCCCGCAAACGAGCAGTACTTC
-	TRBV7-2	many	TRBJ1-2	CASSLAGGPKGYTF	TGTGCCAGCAGCTTAGCCGGGGGCCCCAAGGGCTACACCTTC
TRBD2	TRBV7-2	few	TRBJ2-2	CASSRTSGVSTGELFF	TGTGCCAGCAGCCGAACTAGCGGGGTTAGCACCGGGGAGCTGTTTTTT
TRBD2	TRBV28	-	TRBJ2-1	CASRPPPSGGKNEQFF	TGTGCCAGCAGACCACCCCCCAGCGGGGGTAAGAATGAGCAGTTCTTC
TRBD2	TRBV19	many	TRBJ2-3	CASSATSGNIADTQYF	TGTGCCAGTAGTGCCACTAGCGGGAATATCGCCGATACGCAGTATTTT
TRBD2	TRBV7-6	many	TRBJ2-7	CASSPRTSGAAEQYF	TGTGCCAGCAGCCCGCGGACTAGCGGAGCGGCTGAGCAGTACTTC
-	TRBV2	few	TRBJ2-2	CASNPEAGELFF	TGTGCCAGCAACCCTGAGGCCGGGGAGCTGTTTTTT
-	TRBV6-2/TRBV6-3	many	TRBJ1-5	CASSYSAVSNQPQHF	TGTGCCAGCAGTTACTCTGCTGTTAGCAATCAGCCCCAGCATTTT
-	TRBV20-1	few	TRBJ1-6	CSASEMKNSPLHF	TGCAGTGCTAGTGAGATGAAGAATTCACCCCTCCACTTT
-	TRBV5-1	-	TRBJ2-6	CASSLITGTGANVLTF	TGCGCCAGCAGCTTAATAACAGGGACTGGGGCCAACGTCCTGACTTTC
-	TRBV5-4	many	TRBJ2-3	CASSWSGTLGTDTQYF	TGTGCCAGCAGCTGGTCCGGGACACTGGGCACAGATACGCAGTATTTT
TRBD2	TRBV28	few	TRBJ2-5	CASSSRLAEETQYF	TGTGCCAGCAGTTCCAGACTAGCCGAGGAGACCCAGTACTTC
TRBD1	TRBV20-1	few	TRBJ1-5	CSAGQGDQPQHF	TGCAGTGCTGGACAGGGGGATCAGCCCCAGCATTTT
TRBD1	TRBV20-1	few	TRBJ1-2	CSATDRGSYGYTF	TGCAGTGCCACAGACAGGGGGTCTTATGGCTACACCTTC
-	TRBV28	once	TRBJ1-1	CASREGSEAFF	TGTGCCAGCAGGGAGGGGAGTGAAGCTTTCTTT
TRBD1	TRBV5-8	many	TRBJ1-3	CASSTGQGGGNTIYF	TGTGCCAGCAGCACTGGACAGGGAGGAGGAAACACCATATATTTT
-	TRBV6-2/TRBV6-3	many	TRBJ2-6	CASSYSLTESGANVLTF	TGTGCCAGCAGTTACTCCCTTACAGAGTCTGGGGCCAACGTCCTGACTTTC
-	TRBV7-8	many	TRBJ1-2	CASSQGQFYGYTF	TGTGCCAGCAGCCAAGGACAGTTCTATGGCTACACCTTC
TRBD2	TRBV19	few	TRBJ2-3	CASRTKGLDTDTQYF	TGTGCCAGTAGGACCAAGGGACTAGACACAGATACGCAGTATTTT
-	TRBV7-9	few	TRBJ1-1	CASSLAVGGNTEAFF	TGTGCCAGCAGCTTAGCGGTTGGTGGAAATACTGAAGCTTTCTTT
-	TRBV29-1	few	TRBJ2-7	CSVEGGVGYEQYF	TGCAGCGTTGAAGGGGGGGTGGGGTACGAGCAGTACTTC